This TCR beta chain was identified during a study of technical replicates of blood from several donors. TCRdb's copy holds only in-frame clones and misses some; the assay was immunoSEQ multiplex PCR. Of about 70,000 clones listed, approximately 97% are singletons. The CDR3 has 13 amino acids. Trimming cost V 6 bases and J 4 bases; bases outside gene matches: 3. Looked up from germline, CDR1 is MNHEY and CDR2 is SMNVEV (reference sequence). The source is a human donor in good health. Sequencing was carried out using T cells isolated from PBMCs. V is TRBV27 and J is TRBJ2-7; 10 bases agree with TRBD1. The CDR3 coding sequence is TGTGCCAGCAGCCGGACAGGGGGGTACGAGCAGTACTTC. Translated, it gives CASSRTGGYEQYF.